This T cell receptor beta chain was captured by sequencing in a study of T cells after yellow fever vaccination. At the level of the study: When fractions had low cell numbers, they were prepared with SMART-Seq v4 Ultra Low Input. Regarding the study as a whole: Booster samples showed a return of most primary-vaccination clones (roughly 96% CD4, about 88% CD8). A secondary response was less intense yet reached its peak sooner, at day 5 versus 15.

Germline V CDR1 and CDR2: DFQATT, SNEGSKA (reference sequence). V was clipped by 6 bases and J by 4 bases; unmatched bases: 8. This CDR3 comprises 15 residues. This clonotype has just a few counts. Its antigen is unidentified. TCR cDNA was made by 5'RACE template switching, adding a universal primer site and UMIs. TCRdb ran MiXCR on the 5' RACE reads and lists one entry per CDR3 protein. This sample has 350,000 to 450,000 distinct CDR3 sequences, with around 6.4% found just once. J is TRBJ2-5 and V is TRBV20-1, with 13 bases that match TRBD2. The receptor was derived from a man younger than 40 who received the YFV17D yellow fever vaccine. The starting material was PBMCs, obtained 5 days after the yellow fever booster vaccination. The DNA of the CDR3 is TGCAGTGCCACTGGGACTAGCGGGACATTAGAGACCCAGTACTTC. It encodes CSATGTSGTLETQYF.